The 24 T cell receptor beta chains in this list originate from one sample, sequenced in a study of CD4+ T cells in melanoma. Clones were sequenced by immunoSEQ multiplex PCR, and TCRdb holds only the in-frame ones, with some missing. The top ten hold 1.5% of the sample, which has around 130,000 clones, around nine tenths seen once. These TCRs come from a human donor with melanoma.

The V gene is TRBV19, the J gene TRBJ1-6; tentatively, D is TRBD1 (5 bases). Trimming removed 7 bases from V and 5 bases from J, with 9 bases in between. The CDR3 sequence is 13 residues long. Germline CDR1 is LNHDA and CDR2 is SQIVND (reference sequence). CDR3 loop: CASTGQNNSPLHF. The CDR3 bases are TGTGCCAGTACGGGGCAGAATAATTCACCCCTCCACTTT.

The chain links TRBV10-3 to TRBJ2-7; 10 bases map to TRBD1. The V gene's germline CDR1 is ENHRY and CDR2 SYGVKD. The trim removed 4 bases at V and 6 bases at J, leaving 6 bases unmatched. This CDR3 has 14 amino acids. This CDR3 is CAISGTGGIGEQYF. In DNA form, the CDR3 reads TGTGCCATCAGTGGGACAGGGGGGATTGGCGAGCAGTACTTC.

This sequence joins TRBV5-1 and TRBJ1-1; D possibly corresponds to TRBD1 (5 bases). This CDR3 has 16 amino acids. Per the germline V gene, CDR1 is SGHRS and CDR2 is YFSETQ. Trimming shortened V by 5 bases and J by 0 bases, and 17 bases separated the two germline ends. The CDR3 here is CASRGGAGDMNTEAFF. The DNA of the CDR3 is TGCGCCAGCAGAGGTGGGGCAGGAGATATGAACACTGAAGCTTTCTTT.

The chain links TRBV7-2 to TRBJ2-3, with 10 bases identical to TRBD2. The germline V gene has CDR1 SGHTA and CDR2 FQGNSA. The CDR3 runs to 15 residues. The V gene end was trimmed by 2 bases and the J gene end by 3 bases; junction bases not matched to a gene: 2. The CDR3 region is CASSLQRGGTDTQYF. Written as DNA, the CDR3 is TGTGCCAGCAGCTTACAGCGGGGGGGGACAGATACGCAGTATTTT.

The chain couples TRBV9 to TRBJ2-5; 8 bases align to TRBD2. The CDR3 is 15 amino acids. V was pared by 0 bases and J by 5 bases, with 6 bases of the junction left unmatched. Per germline, CDR1 SGDLS and CDR2 YYNGEE. CDR3: CASSVGVAGWETQYF. As DNA, the CDR3 is TGTGCCAGCAGCGTAGGTGTAGCGGGATGGGAGACCCAGTACTTC.

This chain joins TRBV6-6 and TRBJ1-1; tentative D call: TRBD1 (5 bases). The CDR3 sequence is 13 residues long. The germline V gene has CDR1 MNHNY and CDR2 SVGAGI (reference sequence). The V end was cut by 8 bases, the J end by 0 bases, with 10 bases between. The CDR3, as DNA: TGTGCCAGCGTGCGGGGACTGAACACTGAAGCTTTCTTT. Protein sequence: CASVRGLNTEAFF.

This chain joins TRBV13 and TRBJ2-3; TRBD1 is a possible D gene (6 bases). Germline V gives CDR1 PRHDT, CDR2 FYEKMQ (reference sequence). The CDR3 covers 16 residues. V gave up 3 bases and J gave up 4 bases, with 17 bases separating them. The CDR3 region is CASSLAPIRGPDTQYF. CDR3 nucleotides: TGTGCCAGCAGCTTGGCCCCTATCAGGGGACCAGATACGCAGTATTTT.

The chain is built from TRBV29-1 and TRBJ2-1, with no clear D. Trimming took off 3 bases at V and 6 bases at J, with 12 bases between the two ends. The CDR3 is 13 residues long. CDR1 and CDR2 from the germline V gene are SQVTM and ANQGSEA. The CDR3 nucleotides are TGCAGCGTTGATCCAACCGGCGGCAATGAGCAGTTCTTC. It codes for CSVDPTGGNEQFF.

A note on this clone: The same CDR3 arises from other DNA sequences in this sample as well. J is TRBJ2-7 and V is TRBV15, with unresolved D. CDR1 is LNHNV, CDR2 YYDKDF, per germline (reference sequence). Trimming cost V 0 bases and J 3 bases, with 6 bases left between them. The CDR3 sequence is 13 residues long. Written as DNA, the CDR3 is TGTGCCACCAGCAGAGACGTAAACTACGAGCAGTACTTC. Translation: CATSRDVNYEQYF.

In its sample, this clone was seen once. The chain uses TRBV2 and TRBJ2-3, with D maybe TRBD1 (5 bases). V lost 6 bases and J lost 5, with 9 bases in between. This CDR3 is 12 amino acids long. From germline, CDR1 is SNHLY and CDR2 FYNNEI. This CDR3 reads CASRDRGDTQYF. CDR3 coding DNA: TGTGCCAGCAGGGATAGGGGAGATACGCAGTATTTT.

This chain uses TRBV6-1 with TRBJ2-5; D is undetermined. The V and J ends lost 7 bases and 3 bases respectively, with 9 bases between them. The germline V gene encodes CDR1 MNHNS and CDR2 SASEGT. The CDR3 is 12 amino acids. CDR3 sequence reads: CASMRPKETQYF. CDR3 nucleotides: TGTGCCAGCATGAGGCCCAAAGAGACCCAGTACTTC.

The gene calls are TRBV21-1 and TRBJ2-3. TRBV21-1 is listed as a pseudogene. This CDR3 spans 16 amino acids. The CDR3 region has the DNA TGTGCCAGCAGCAAAGCCGAATGGGGGTGGGCAGATACGCAGTATTTT. Its protein product is CASSKAEWGWADTQYF.

The rearrangement links TRBV19 to TRBJ1-2; D possibly corresponds to TRBD1 (5 bases). The germline gives CDR1 LNHDA, CDR2 SQIVND (reference sequence). The V end was cut by 2 bases, the J end by 0 bases, with 10 bases between. The CDR3 spans 15 residues. The CDR3 protein is CASSIKDSSNYGYTF. The DNA of the CDR3 is TGTGCCAGTAGTATAAAAGACAGCTCTAACTATGGCTACACCTTC.

This rearrangement joins TRBV4-1 to TRBJ1-2; 9 nucleotides agree with TRBD1. Germline V gives CDR1 MGHRA, CDR2 YSYEKL. Germline trimming cut 1 base from V and 1 base from J; bases unmatched to any gene: 4. The CDR3 totals 16 residues. The CDR3 sequence: CASSQGSGQGNYGYTF. The CDR3 DNA is TGCGCCAGCAGCCAAGGATCGGGACAGGGTAACTATGGCTACACCTTC.

The chain couples TRBV7-3 to TRBJ1-2, with TRBD1 matching 7 bases. This CDR3 contains 14 residues. J was trimmed by 5 bases and V by 5 bases; bases with no gene match: 8. Germline V gene lookup returns CDR1 SGHTA and CDR2 FQGTGA. The CDR3 here is CASSHHRGWYGYTF. The CDR3 coding sequence is TGTGCCAGCAGCCACCACAGGGGCTGGTATGGCTACACCTTC.

The chain carries TRBV4-1 and TRBJ1-2; maybe TRBD1 (5 bases). This CDR3 has 15 amino acids. Germline V CDR1 and CDR2: MGHRA, YSYEKL. The V and J ends lost 0 bases and 3 bases respectively, with 11 bases between them. The CDR3 coding sequence is TGCGCCAGCAGCCAAGAAGGAAAGACAGACTATGGCTACACCTTC. Translation: CASSQEGKTDYGYTF.

V gene TRBV5-1 combines with J gene TRBJ2-3; possibly TRBD1 or TRBD2 for D (5 bases each). CDR3 length equals 13 residues. CDR1 is SGHRS and CDR2 is YFSETQ in the germline V gene. Trimming pared 7 bases from V and 0 bases from J, leaving 9 bases between. This chain's CDR3 is CASAEGSTDTQYF. The CDR3, as DNA: TGCGCCAGCGCAGAGGGGAGCACAGATACGCAGTATTTT.

The genes are TRBV27 and TRBJ1-6; D is ambiguous. This CDR3 region has 14 residues. V lost 1 base to trimming and J lost 7 bases, with 8 bases between them. Germline V gives CDR1 MNHEY, CDR2 SMNVEV (reference sequence). The CDR3 nucleotides are TGTGCCAGCAGTTTATTGCAGTTCAATTCACCCCTCCACTTT. It encodes CASSLLQFNSPLHF.

The V call is TRBV7-9, the J call TRBJ2-2, with TRBD2 matching 8 bases. Trimming took 3 bases from V and 0 from J; bases not matched to a gene: 3. Per the germline V gene, CDR1 is SEHNR and CDR2 is FQNEAQ (reference sequence). The CDR3 loop spans 16 amino acids. CDR3: CASSLYGGANTGELFF. CDR3 nucleotides: TGTGCCAGCAGCTTGTACGGGGGGGCGAACACCGGGGAGCTGTTTTTT. The full variable domain, completed using reference TRBV7-9 and TRBJ2-2, is DTGVSQNPRHKITKRGQNVTFRCDPISEHNRLYWYRQTLGQGPEFLTYFQNEAQLEKSRLLSDRFSAERPKGSFSTLEIQRTEQGDSAMYLCASSLYGGANTGELFFGEGSRLTVL.

V gene TRBV6-5 combines with J gene TRBJ1-5; D is unclear. The V gene lost 5 bases and the J gene lost 7 bases, with 12 bases spanning the gap. Germline V gene lookup returns CDR1 MNHEY and CDR2 SVGAGI. The CDR3 length is 13 residues. CDR3: CASSAYSEQPQHF. In nucleotides, the CDR3 is TGTGCCAGCAGTGCCTACTCAGAACAGCCCCAGCATTTT.

The sample holds one count of this clone. The chain links TRBV29-1 to TRBJ1-4; 8 nucleotides agree with TRBD1. This CDR3 region has 17 residues. Losses at the gene ends were 5 bases for V and 1 base for J; bases not matched to a gene: 12. Looked up from germline, CDR1 is SQVTM and CDR2 is ANQGSEA. In DNA, the CDR3 is TGCAGCGTTCAGGCAGGGGGCGCCGGGAGAACTAATGAAAAACTGTTTTTT. This codes for CSVQAGGAGRTNEKLFF.

The chain combines TRBV4-1 with TRBJ1-1, with D unclear. CDR3 length: 15 amino acids. V lost 0 bases to trimming and J lost 2 bases, with 10 bases between them. CDR1 and CDR2 (germline): MGHRA, YSYEKL. In nucleotides, the CDR3 is TGCGCCAGCAGCCAAGATGACAACATCAACACTGAAGCTTTCTTT. Translated, it gives CASSQDDNINTEAFF.

This clone occurred a few times. CDR3 sequence: CASSFSAAHGATHEQYF. The CDR3 DNA reads as TGTGCCAGCAGCTTCAGTGCCGCCCACGGAGCGACCCACGAGCAGTACTTC. This chain connects TRBV5-4 to TRBJ2-7; D unclear. Deletions cut 2 bases from V and 5 bases from J, with 23 bases between. CDR1 is SGHNT and CDR2 is YYREEE in the germline V gene (reference sequence). The CDR3 runs 17 residues.

This clone appeared once. The J gene is TRBJ2-1, the V gene TRBV14; D is possibly TRBD1 or TRBD2 (6 bases each). The CDR3 contains 13 residues. CDR1 and CDR2 (germline): SGHDN, FVKESK. V shed 6 bases and J shed 10 bases, with 16 bases lying between them. The CDR3 sequence is CASRQGREKEQFF. The CDR3 nucleotides are TGTGCCAGCAGGCAGGGGCGGGAAAAGGAGCAGTTCTTC. Complete variable domain (other parts from reference TRBV14 and TRBJ2-1): EAGVTQFPSHSVIEKGQTVTLRCDPISGHDNLYWYRRVMGKEIKFLLHFVKESKQDESGMPNNRFLAERTGGTYSTLKVQPAELEDSGVYFCASRQGREKEQFFGPGTRLTVL.